What follows describes a single T cell receptor beta chain. The antigen is undetermined. The repertoire was sequenced with immunoSEQ multiplex PCR; TCRdb's copy has only in-frame clones and lacks some. The table lists approximately 10,000 clones. The sample originates from a study of synovial regulatory T cells in juvenile arthritis. Background on the study: Six or seven patients were on methotrexate and a few were untreated.

The CDR3 is 15 amino acids. DNA is not recorded here. Germline lookup yields CDR1 MNHEY and CDR2 SMNVEV (reference sequence). iaTreg cells were HLA-DR+ Treg cells. Study-wide results and limits: Across patients, iaTreg TCR repertoires were mostly private, partly shared with synovial Teff and blood CPL. Inflammation-associated Treg cells in blood had less TCR diversity than the remaining blood Treg cells.

The clonotype comes from a donor younger than 35 with juvenile idiopathic arthritis. Input material: Treg cells from blood. Noted subset: HLA-DR+ inflammation-associated blood Treg cells. V is TRBV27 and J is TRBJ2-3; TCRdb proposes TRBD2, but this gene call is untestable without DNA. This CDR3 reads CASRFRGPSADTQYF.